The entry below gives a single T cell receptor (beta chain) sequence along with its context. This specimen comes from a study of blood T cell repertoires in COVID-19. Original methodology: Counts of nucleated cells, estimated from reference gene primer amplification, were obtained. Assay: immunoSEQ multiplex PCR; the TCRdb copy retains only in-frame clones and omits some. V and J calls and clone size follow that table, whereas D and trimming were derived from the DNA. The sample holds about 220,000 clones, around 87% seen once. Germline lookup yields CDR1 MRHNA and CDR2 SNTAGT. The V gene end was trimmed by 6 bases and the J gene end by 5 bases; junction bases not matched to a gene: 4. The CDR3 is 14 residues long.

The source of this sequence is a woman aged 50 to 60 with COVID-19, enrolled during active disease. The chain employs TRBV6-4 and TRBJ2-2; the match to TRBD1 covers 9 bases. The specimen was peripheral blood. For the CDR3, the DNA is TGTGCCAGCAGACCGGGACAGGGAACCGGGGAGCTGTTTTTT. Protein sequence: CASRPGQGTGELFF.